The 26 T cell receptor beta chains below come from one sample, sequenced in a study of multiple sclerosis patients with progressive multifocal leukoencephalopathy. Some clones are missing from TCRdb's copy, which holds only in-frame ones; the method was immunoSEQ multiplex PCR. The table records more than 25,000 clones, approximately 90% of them present only once. As to time point: before natalizumab initiation. The sequencing input was PBMCs. The source is a human donor with multiple sclerosis.

This clone was detected only a few times. The chain has TRBV7-9 and TRBJ1-2, with D tentatively TRBD1 (6 bases). Germline V gives CDR1 SEHNR, CDR2 FQNEAQ (reference sequence). The CDR3 runs 14 residues. Trimming removed 8 bases at V and 3 bases at J, with 16 bases between. CDR3 amino acids: CASHTEGGYYGYTF. CDR3 DNA sequence: TGTGCCAGCCATACGGAGGGGGGGTACTATGGCTACACCTTC.

J is TRBJ2-1 and V is TRBV5-8; D is perhaps TRBD2 (5 bases). Germline V gene data show CDR1 as SGHTS and CDR2 as YDEGEE. The CDR3 totals 14 residues. The ends were cut back, 0 bases at V and 7 bases at J, with 11 bases in the middle. The CDR3 is CASSLGSDWNEQFF. Written as DNA, the CDR3 is TGTGCCAGCAGCTTGGGTTCGGACTGGAATGAGCAGTTCTTC. The full variable domain, in which reference TRBV5-8 and TRBJ2-1 provide the parts outside the CDR3, is EAGVTQSPTHLIKTRGQQATLRCSPISGHTSVYWYQQALGLGLQFLLWYDEGEERNRGNFPPRFSGRQFPNYSSELNVNALELEDSALYLCASSLGSDWNEQFFGPGTRLTVL.

The V gene is TRBV7-9, the J gene TRBJ2-5; 8 bases agree with TRBD2. The germline CDR1 and CDR2 sequences are SEHNR and FQNEAQ (reference sequence). This CDR3 comprises 19 residues. V was clipped by 4 bases and J by 2 bases; unmatched bases: 18. The CDR3 nucleotides are TGTGCCAGCAGCTCTCAGCGGGGGAGAAACCGATTGATACAAGAGACCCAGTACTTC. Translation: CASSSQRGRNRLIQETQYF.

CDR3 region: CASSQDRGGYEQYF. The CDR3 DNA reads TGTGCCAGCAGCCAGGACAGGGGAGGCTACGAGCAGTACTTC. The V call is TRBV6-5, the J call TRBJ2-7; 9 nucleotides agree with TRBD1. This CDR3 comprises 14 residues. Germline loops: CDR1 MNHEY, CDR2 SVGAGI. Trimming took 6 bases from V and 3 from J; bases not matched to a gene: 6.

This rearrangement joins TRBV6-6 to TRBJ1-5; perhaps TRBD1 as D (5 bases). Germline lookup yields CDR1 MNHNY and CDR2 SVGAGI (reference sequence). The V gene lost 1 base and the J gene lost 0 bases, with 7 bases spanning the gap. This CDR3 is 15 amino acids long. This chain's CDR3 is CASSYWGGSNQPQHF. The CDR3 DNA reads TGTGCCAGCAGTTACTGGGGGGGTAGCAATCAGCCCCAGCATTTT.

This chain links TRBV6-1 with TRBJ1-1, with D perhaps TRBD1 (5 bases). Germline CDR1 and CDR2: MNHNS and SASEGT. This CDR3 spans 12 amino acids. Trimming removed 5 bases from V and 7 bases from J, with 11 bases in between. The CDR3 sequence: CASSREGSEAFF. In DNA form, the CDR3 reads TGTGCCAGCAGTCGCGAGGGGAGTGAAGCTTTCTTT.

This chain connects TRBV6-6 to TRBJ1-3; no definite D call. The CDR3 runs to 16 residues. The germline V gene encodes CDR1 MNHNY and CDR2 SVGAGI (reference sequence). The V gene lost 3 bases and the J gene lost 0 bases, with 12 bases spanning the gap. Written as DNA, the CDR3 is TGTGCCAGCAGTTATAAACGGATAAGCTCTGGAAACACCATATATTTT. As protein: CASSYKRISSGNTIYF.

The V call is TRBV7-8, the J call TRBJ1-4; tentatively, D is TRBD1 (6 bases). V dropped 5 bases and J dropped 0 bases, with 13 bases sitting between them. The CDR3 spans 16 residues. CDR1 is SGHVS, CDR2 FQNEAQ, per germline. CDR3 in amino acids: CASSLTGTATNEKLFF. The DNA of the CDR3 is TGTGCCAGCAGCCTAACAGGGACTGCAACTAATGAAAAACTGTTTTTT.

The chain carries TRBV30 and TRBJ2-1; possible D gene TRBD1, 5 bases. CDR1 is GTSNPN and CDR2 is SVGIG in the germline V gene (reference sequence). Trimming left V 0 bases short and J 4 bases short, with 16 bases between. The CDR3 sequence is 16 residues long. The CDR3 loop is CAWSVTLTVPYNEQFF. The CDR3 DNA sequence: TGTGCCTGGAGTGTCACCCTGACAGTTCCTTACAATGAGCAGTTCTTC.

This clone has only a few counts. The rearrangement joins TRBV4-1 to TRBJ1-4, with 8 bases fitting TRBD1. The V segment lost 0 bases and the J segment 8 bases; nucleotides outside the gene matches: 8. From germline, CDR1 is MGHRA and CDR2 YSYEKL. CDR3 size: 16 residues. CDR3 bases: TGCGCCAGCAGCCAAGATCCCCCAGGGGGCGGCGAAAAACTGTTTTTT. Its protein is CASSQDPPGGGEKLFF.

The rearrangement links TRBV7-2 to TRBJ2-3; the match to TRBD1 covers 10 bases. The V and J ends lost 2 bases and 3 bases, in that order; junction bases with no gene match: 8. CDR3 size: 17 residues. Germline lookup yields CDR1 SGHTA and CDR2 FQGNSA. The CDR3 region is CASSLTFRDRGTDTQYF. DNA of the CDR3: TGTGCCAGCAGCTTAACTTTCCGGGACAGGGGTACAGATACGCAGTATTTT.

This sequence joins TRBV2 and TRBJ2-3; 8 bases are shared with TRBD2. The CDR3 contains 14 residues. CDR1 is SNHLY and CDR2 is FYNNEI in the germline V gene. V was pared by 6 bases and J by 4 bases, with 6 bases of the junction left unmatched. CDR3 amino acids: CASRAGVPADTQYF. CDR3 bases: TGTGCCAGCAGAGCGGGGGTCCCGGCAGATACGCAGTATTTT. Full variable domain (missing parts from reference TRBV2 and TRBJ2-3): EPEVTQTPSHQVTQMGQEVILRCVPISNHLYFYWYRQILGQKVEFLVSFYNNEISEKSEIFDDQFSVERPDGSNFTLKIRSTKLEDSAMYFCASRAGVPADTQYFGPGTRLTVL.

A remark on this clone: At one of its ends the junction is not consistent with the germline gene, which may arise from a read error. This chain uses TRBV5-4 with TRBJ2-2; TRBD1 or TRBD2 may be the D gene (5 bases each). The CDR3 runs to 15 residues. CDR1 and CDR2 from the germline V gene are SGHNT and YYREEE (reference sequence). CDR3 protein: CASSLKGPETGEQFF. For the CDR3, the DNA is TGTGCCAGCAGCTTGAAGGGGCCGGAGACCGGGGAGCAGTTTTTT.

This chain joins TRBV7-9 and TRBJ2-3; no clear D gene. The CDR3 has 16 amino acids. V lost 3 bases and J lost 1, with 14 bases in between. The V gene's germline CDR1 is SEHNR and CDR2 FQNEAQ (reference sequence). The CDR3, as DNA: TGTGCCAGCAGCTTTCCACTCCGAGGTGGCACAGATACGCAGTATTTT. This gives the protein CASSFPLRGGTDTQYF.

The chain combines TRBV4-1 with TRBJ1-5, with a tentative D call TRBD1 (5 bases). Germline CDR1 and CDR2: MGHRA and YSYEKL. The V gene lost 3 bases and the J gene lost 6 bases, with 12 bases spanning the gap. The CDR3 has 14 residues. This chain's CDR3 is CASSHDQGAQPQHF. The CDR3 nucleotides are TGCGCCAGCAGCCACGATCAGGGTGCTCAGCCCCAGCATTTT.

The chain combines TRBV27 with TRBJ1-3, with a possible D match to TRBD1 (6 bases). In germline, CDR1 is MNHEY, CDR2 SMNVEV (reference sequence). This CDR3 is 17 amino acids long. The V end was cut by 0 bases, the J end by 0 bases, with 12 bases between. The CDR3 bases are TGTGCCAGCAGTTTATCGAAAGGGGGGTACTCTGGAAACACCATATATTTT. Translated: CASSLSKGGYSGNTIYF.

The V and J genes are TRBV9 and TRBJ1-5; D remains unclear. This CDR3 spans 14 amino acids. The V and J ends lost 1 base and 7 bases respectively, with 12 bases between them. The germline CDR1 and CDR2 sequences are SGDLS and YYNGEE. The CDR3 DNA sequence: TGTGCCAGCAGCGTACGCCCGGGAGACCAGCCCCAGCATTTT. This encodes CASSVRPGDQPQHF.

This chain joins TRBV11-2 and TRBJ2-1; D unclear. CDR3 length: 14 residues. With 7 bases removed from V and 6 bases from J, the gap between germline ends came to 16 bases. Germline V CDR1 and CDR2: SGHAT, FQNNGV. CDR3 residues: CASNYRSGPNEQFF. In DNA, the CDR3 is TGTGCCAGCAACTATAGGAGTGGACCCAATGAGCAGTTCTTC.

The chain couples TRBV5-1 to TRBJ2-2; D gene unclear. The CDR3 consists of 12 residues. V was trimmed by 1 base and J by 6 bases, leaving 4 bases between them. The V gene's germline CDR1 is SGHRS and CDR2 YFSETQ. Written as DNA, the CDR3 is TGCGCCAGCAGCTTGTTACCCGGGGAGCTGTTTTTT. It translates to CASSLLPGELFF.

J is TRBJ2-1 and V is TRBV12-5; 9 bases are shared with TRBD1. The V gene's germline CDR1 is LGHNT and CDR2 FRNRAP. CDR3 size: 16 residues. J was trimmed by 5 bases and V by 2 bases; bases with no gene match: 7. The CDR3 here is CASGLLGTGSDNEQFF. CDR3 in DNA: TGTGCTAGTGGTTTGTTAGGGACAGGGTCAGACAATGAGCAGTTCTTC.

In regard to this clone: This sample includes further DNA sequences coding for the same CDR3. The chain has TRBV19 and TRBJ1-1; tentative D call: TRBD1 (6 bases). Germline loops: CDR1 LNHDA, CDR2 SQIVND (reference sequence). Trimming took off 5 bases at V and 5 bases at J, with 12 bases between the two ends. CDR3 length equals 13 residues. CDR3 in amino acids: CASSWGGRTEAFF. The CDR3, as DNA: TGTGCCAGTAGTTGGGGGGGGCGTACTGAAGCTTTCTTT.

The J gene is TRBJ1-1, the V gene TRBV5-4; TRBD1 is a possible D gene (5 bases). Germline-derived CDR1 and CDR2 are SGHNT and YYREEE (reference sequence). CDR3 size: 15 residues. Trimming stripped 4 bases from V and 4 bases from J, with 17 bases between. For the CDR3, the DNA is TGTGCCAGCAGCCATGTCCGGGGGATGGCCACTGAAGCTTTCTTT. It translates to CASSHVRGMATEAFF. The whole variable domain, filled in from reference TRBV5-4 and TRBJ1-1, reads ETGVTQSPTHLIKTRGQQVTLRCSSQSGHNTVSWYQQALGQGPQFIFQYYREEENGRGNFPPRFSGLQFPNYSSELNVNALELDDSALYLCASSHVRGMATEAFFGQGTRLTVV.

The DNA for the CDR3 is TGTGCCAGCTCACGCCTGGGGGGGATTAATGGCGAGCAGTACTTC. Translated, it gives CASSRLGGINGEQYF. The chain carries TRBV18 and TRBJ2-7, with 7 bases that match TRBD2. After removal of 4 bases from V and 6 bases from J, the junction contained 12 bases not matched to a gene. CDR1 KGHSH and CDR2 LQKENI come from the germline V gene. The CDR3 length is 15 residues.

The V gene is TRBV28, the J gene TRBJ1-1; TRBD1 matches 8 bases. The junction had 4 bases not matched to a gene; V was cut back by 7 bases and J by 0 bases. The CDR3 is 14 residues long. The germline CDR1 and CDR2 sequences are MDHEN and SYDVKM. CDR3: CASNPTGVNTEAFF. CDR3 DNA sequence: TGTGCCAGCAACCCGACAGGGGTGAACACTGAAGCTTTCTTT.

The genes are TRBV28 and TRBJ2-7; D gene ambiguous. This CDR3 contains 13 residues. The germline gives CDR1 MDHEN, CDR2 SYDVKM. V lost 5 bases and J 2 bases, leaving 10 bases between the germline ends. DNA for the CDR3: TGTGCCAGCAGTCGTACGGAAACCTACGAGCAGTACTTC. Translation gives CASSRTETYEQYF.

Here the CDR3 reads CASSVREARSGNTIYF. For the CDR3, the DNA is TGTGCCAGCAGCGTCCGGGAGGCGCGGTCTGGAAACACCATATATTTT. The chain employs TRBV7-8 and TRBJ1-3, with D unresolved. The CDR3 totals 16 residues. V was clipped by 5 bases and J by 1 base, with 15 bases between them. CDR1 is SGHVS and CDR2 is FQNEAQ in the germline V gene. Looking up the rest from reference TRBV7-8 and TRBJ1-3 gives the full variable domain: GAGVSQSPRYKVAKRGQDVALRCDPISGHVSLFWYQQALGQGPEFLTYFQNEAQLDKSGLPSDRFFAERPEGSVSTLKIQRTQQEDSAVYLCASSVREARSGNTIYFGEGSWLTVV.